Presented here are 13 T cell receptor beta chains from one specimen sequenced in a study of OX40 agonist ivuxolimab in advanced cancers. Data came from immunoSEQ multiplex PCR; TCRdb stores just in-frame clones and leaves some out. The table lists 99,000 or so clones, 90% to 95% of them singletons, with around 0.28% in the top ten. This sample comprised CD4+ or CD8+ T cells sorted from blood, obtained in a trial of the OX40 agonist ivuxolimab. The receptor set was obtained from an adult with an advanced solid tumor such as melanoma, head and neck, liver or kidney cancer.

The chain employs TRBV6-5 and TRBJ2-6; no clear D gene. The germline V and J ends were trimmed by 5 bases and 2 bases, with 4 bases remaining between them. CDR1 MNHEY and CDR2 SVGAGI come from the germline V gene. CDR3 length equals 13 residues. The CDR3 DNA sequence: TGTGCCAGCAGTCGAACTGGGGCCAACGTCCTGACTTTC. It is translated as CASSRTGANVLTF.

The V and J genes are TRBV4-1 and TRBJ1-1; possibly TRBD1 for D (5 bases). Trimming cost V 4 bases and J 8 bases, with 14 bases left between them. The CDR3 has 13 residues. Germline V gene lookup returns CDR1 MGHRA and CDR2 YSYEKL. For the CDR3, the DNA is TGCGCCAGCAGCCGGTATACCGGGGGAGAAGCTTTCTTT. Translating it yields CASSRYTGGEAFF.

This rearrangement joins TRBV4-2 to TRBJ1-2; D uncertain. V was cut by 6 bases and J by 7 bases, with 27 bases left in between. The CDR3 is 17 residues long. Germline V CDR1 and CDR2: LGHNA, YNFKEQ. CDR3 sequence reads: CASRKPLRGAIVSGYTF. In nucleotides, the CDR3 is TGTGCCAGCAGGAAGCCCTTGAGAGGCGCAATAGTCAGTGGCTACACCTTC.

The chain employs TRBV28 and TRBJ2-5; 10 positions match TRBD1. Germline lookup yields CDR1 MDHEN and CDR2 SYDVKM. Trimming cost V 8 bases and J 5 bases; bases outside gene matches: 8. The CDR3 has 14 residues. As DNA, the CDR3 is TGTGCCAGCGGGTCGACAGGGGGCAGGGAGACCCAGTACTTC. Its protein is CASGSTGGRETQYF.

This clone was counted once. The V and J genes are TRBV6-5 and TRBJ1-5; no clear D. The V end was cut by 5 bases, the J end by 6 bases, with 14 bases between. CDR3 length: 14 amino acids. Germline V CDR1 and CDR2: MNHEY, SVGAGI. CDR3 DNA: TGTGCCAGCAGTGCGGACGTTTCGATTCAGCCCCAGCATTTT. Encoded protein: CASSADVSIQPQHF.

The chain recombines TRBV9 with TRBJ2-2; D unresolved. V shed 0 bases and J shed 7 bases, with 7 bases lying between them. The CDR3 length is 13 residues. Germline assignment: CDR1 SGDLS and CDR2 YYNGEE. The CDR3 nucleotides are TGTGCCAGCAGCGTAGCTGGGGACGGGGAGCTGTTTTTT. The encoded protein is CASSVAGDGELFF.

The chain couples TRBV4-2 to TRBJ1-3; D uncertain. The V end was cut by 0 bases, the J end by 4 bases, with 16 bases between. This CDR3 contains 17 residues. Germline V gene lookup returns CDR1 LGHNA and CDR2 YNFKEQ. The DNA for the CDR3 is TGTGCCAGCAGCCAAGAGAGACATCTCCTTCCCGGAAACACCATATATTTT. This codes for CASSQERHLLPGNTIYF.

This clone was seen only once. The CDR3 here is CAWSVRNNQPQHF. The DNA of the CDR3 is TGTGCCTGGAGTGTCAGGAACAATCAGCCCCAGCATTTT. The V call is TRBV30, the J call TRBJ1-5, with D uncertain. The germline V gene has CDR1 GTSNPN and CDR2 SVGIG (reference sequence). Trimming removed 0 bases at V and 3 bases at J, with 6 bases between. The length of the CDR3 is 13 residues.

This chain joins TRBV7-3 and TRBJ1-6; D perhaps matches TRBD1 (6 bases). This CDR3 comprises 15 residues. V was pared by 4 bases and J by 7 bases, with 14 bases between. From germline, CDR1 is SGHTA and CDR2 FQGTGA. CDR3 amino acids: CASSSLGGLNSPLHF. The CDR3 DNA reads as TGTGCCAGCAGCTCCCTCGGGGGGCTGAATTCACCCCTCCACTTT.

This clone occurred once. This chain joins TRBV7-9 and TRBJ1-3; TRBD1 matches 7 bases. J gave up 3 bases and V 1 base, and 3 bases lay outside the gene matches. Germline CDR1 is SEHNR and CDR2 is FQNEAQ (reference sequence). The CDR3 contains 15 residues. CDR3 amino acids: CASSLDRGGGNTIYF. CDR3 DNA: TGTGCCAGCAGCTTAGACAGGGGAGGTGGAAACACCATATATTTT.

The chain has TRBV28 and TRBJ1-2; possibly TRBD1 for D (5 bases). Looked up from germline, CDR1 is MDHEN and CDR2 is SYDVKM. The CDR3 contains 17 residues. V was clipped by 3 bases and J by 7 bases, with 24 bases between them. The CDR3 sequence: CASSFSLEEGRVFGYTF. The DNA for the CDR3 is TGTGCCAGCAGTTTTAGTTTGGAGGAGGGGAGGGTCTTTGGCTACACCTTC.

This clone showed up just once. The chain carries TRBV18 and TRBJ2-5; D remains unclear. Trimming took 0 bases from V and 2 from J, leaving 10 bases between them. The CDR3 length is 15 residues. CDR1 is KGHSH and CDR2 is LQKENI in the germline V gene. In DNA form, the CDR3 reads TGTGCCAGCTCACCACCGAATGGGCGGCAAGAGACCCAGTACTTC. Its protein is CASSPPNGRQETQYF.

The V and J genes are TRBV2 and TRBJ2-3, with D tentatively TRBD2 (5 bases). Germline CDR1 is SNHLY and CDR2 is FYNNEI. The germline V and J ends were trimmed by 8 bases and 0 bases, with 6 bases remaining between them. The CDR3 length is 12 residues. The CDR3 DNA sequence: TGTGCCAGCGGCGGGAGCACAGATACGCAGTATTTT. Translating gives CASGGSTDTQYF.